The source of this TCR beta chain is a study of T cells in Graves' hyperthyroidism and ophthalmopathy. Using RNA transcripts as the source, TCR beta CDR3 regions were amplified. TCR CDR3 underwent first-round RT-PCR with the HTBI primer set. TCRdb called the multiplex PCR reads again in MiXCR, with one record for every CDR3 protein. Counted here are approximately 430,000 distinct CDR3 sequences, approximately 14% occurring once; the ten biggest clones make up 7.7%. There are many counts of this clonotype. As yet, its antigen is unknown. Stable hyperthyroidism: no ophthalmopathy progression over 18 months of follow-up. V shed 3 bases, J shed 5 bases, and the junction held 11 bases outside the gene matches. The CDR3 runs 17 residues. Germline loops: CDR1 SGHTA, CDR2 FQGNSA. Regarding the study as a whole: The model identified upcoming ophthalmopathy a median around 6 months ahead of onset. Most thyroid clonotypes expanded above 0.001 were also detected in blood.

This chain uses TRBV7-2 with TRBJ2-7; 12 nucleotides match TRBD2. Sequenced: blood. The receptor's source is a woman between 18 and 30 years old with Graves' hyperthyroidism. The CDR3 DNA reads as TGTGCCAGCAGCTTCATCCCTAGCGGGAGGGCCCTCAACGAGCAGTACTTC. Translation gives CASSFIPSGRALNEQYF.